This T cell receptor beta chain is drawn from a study of resident and recirculating memory T cells in vitiligo. Germline CDR1 SGHRS, CDR2 YFSETQ. The CDR3 has 16 residues. V dropped 0 bases and J dropped 5 bases, with 17 bases sitting between them. TCRdb's table, derived via immunoSEQ multiplex PCR, lists solely in-frame clones and lacks some. The sample yields about 76,000 clones, around 90% seen once. The chain recombines TRBV5-1 with TRBJ1-2; D unresolved. The material sequenced was blood. The TCR was taken from a male donor with vitiligo. The CDR3 sequence is CASSLGGSWNRYGYTF. DNA of the CDR3: TGCGCCAGCAGCTTGGGCGGTTCGTGGAACCGGTATGGCTACACCTTC.